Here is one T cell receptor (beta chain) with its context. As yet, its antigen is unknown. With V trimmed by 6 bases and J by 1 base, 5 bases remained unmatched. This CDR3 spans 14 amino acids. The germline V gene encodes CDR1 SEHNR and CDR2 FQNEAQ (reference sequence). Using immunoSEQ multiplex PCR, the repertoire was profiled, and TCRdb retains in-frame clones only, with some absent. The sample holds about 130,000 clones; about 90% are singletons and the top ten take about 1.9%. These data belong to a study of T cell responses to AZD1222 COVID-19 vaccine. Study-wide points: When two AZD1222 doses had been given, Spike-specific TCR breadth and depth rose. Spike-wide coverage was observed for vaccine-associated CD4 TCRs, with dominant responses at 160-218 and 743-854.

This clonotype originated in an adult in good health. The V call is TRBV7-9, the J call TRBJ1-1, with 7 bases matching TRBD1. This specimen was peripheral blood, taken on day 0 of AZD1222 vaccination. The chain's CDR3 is CASRQGQENTEAFF. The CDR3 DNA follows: TGTGCCAGCAGACAAGGACAGGAGAACACTGAAGCTTTCTTT.